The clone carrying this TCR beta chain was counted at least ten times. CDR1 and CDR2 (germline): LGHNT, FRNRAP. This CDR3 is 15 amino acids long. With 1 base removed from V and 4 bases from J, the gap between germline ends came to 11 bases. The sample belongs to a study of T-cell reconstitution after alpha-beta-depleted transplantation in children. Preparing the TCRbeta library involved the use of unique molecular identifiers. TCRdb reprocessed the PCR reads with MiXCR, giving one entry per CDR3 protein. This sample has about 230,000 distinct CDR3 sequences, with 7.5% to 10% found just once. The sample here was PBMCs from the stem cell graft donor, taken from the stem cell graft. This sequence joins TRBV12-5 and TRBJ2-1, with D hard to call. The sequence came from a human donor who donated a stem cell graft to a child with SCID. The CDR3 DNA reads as TGTGCTAGTGGTTTGGAAGGGTCCCTTTACAATGAGCAGTTCTTC. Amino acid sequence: CASGLEGSLYNEQFF. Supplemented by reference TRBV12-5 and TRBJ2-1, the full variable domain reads DARVTQTPRHKVTEMGQEVTMRCQPILGHNTVFWYRQTMMQGLELLAYFRNRAPLDDSGMPKDRFSAEMPDATLATLKIQPSEPRDSAVYFCASGLEGSLYNEQFFGPGTRLTVL.